These 26 T cell receptor beta chains came from one sample sequenced in a study of blood T cell repertoires in COVID-19. TCRdb's copy holds only in-frame clones and misses some; the assay was immunoSEQ multiplex PCR. Of over 250,000 clones in the sample, over 75% were seen once. The sample taken for sequencing was PBMCs or T cells enriched from blood (not recorded which). Every receptor here comes from a young woman who had recovered from COVID-19.

The gene calls are TRBV7-2 and TRBJ1-1; D gene ambiguous. Germline values: CDR1 SGHTA, CDR2 FQGNSA. Trimming cost V 2 bases and J 4 bases, with 14 bases left between them. This CDR3 has 15 residues. The CDR3, as DNA: TGTGCCAGCAGCTTAAAAGGCAGGAGGGTCACTGAAGCTTTCTTT. Translating gives CASSLKGRRVTEAFF.

V is TRBV6-5 and J is TRBJ2-5; possible D gene TRBD2, 6 bases. The CDR3 runs to 15 residues. From germline, CDR1 is MNHEY and CDR2 SVGAGI. V lost 6 bases, J lost 3 bases, and 17 bases lay in between. CDR3 DNA sequence: TGTGCCAGCAGCCGGCGACGGGAGAAGGAAGAGACCCAGTACTTC. It encodes CASSRRREKEETQYF.

The genes are TRBV7-2 and TRBJ2-1, with 10 nucleotides matching TRBD1. The CDR3 is 16 amino acids. Germline V gives CDR1 SGHTA, CDR2 FQGNSA. V was pared by 5 bases and J by 4 bases, with 8 bases of the junction left unmatched. CDR3 coding DNA: TGTGCCAGCAGCCCAAGGGGACAGGGGAATTACAATGAGCAGTTCTTC. It yields the protein CASSPRGQGNYNEQFF. The variable domain in full, with the rest retrieved from reference TRBV7-2 and TRBJ2-1, is GAGVSQSPSNKVTEKGKDVELRCDPISGHTALYWYRQSLGQGLEFLIYFQGNSAPDKSGLPSDRFSAERTGGSVSTLTIQRTQQEDSAVYLCASSPRGQGNYNEQFFGPGTRLTVL.

J is TRBJ2-7 and V is TRBV19, with TRBD1 matching 8 bases. J was trimmed by 0 bases and V by 8 bases; bases with no gene match: 3. The CDR3 loop spans 13 amino acids. From germline, CDR1 is LNHDA and CDR2 SQIVND (reference sequence). As DNA, the CDR3 is TGTGCCAGTCGGGACAGGACCTCCTACGAGCAGTACTTC. This codes for CASRDRTSYEQYF.

The genes are TRBV23-1 and TRBJ1-4, with D maybe TRBD1 (6 bases). TRBV23-1 is an ORF; its function is uncertain. Trimming shortened V by 2 bases and J by 5 bases, and 21 bases separated the two germline ends. This CDR3 spans 18 amino acids. The chain's CDR3 is CASSQPHLPQGKNEKLFF. The CDR3 DNA reads as TGCGCCAGCAGTCAACCTCACCTCCCTCAGGGGAAGAATGAAAAACTGTTTTTT.

The V and J genes are TRBV7-2 and TRBJ2-5; 7 bases align to TRBD2. CDR3 length: 15 amino acids. Germline CDR1 and CDR2: SGHTA and FQGNSA. J gave up 6 bases and V 5 bases, and 12 bases lay outside the gene matches. CDR3 protein: CASSPDSGGGKTQYF. CDR3 bases: TGTGCCAGCAGCCCTGATTCGGGCGGGGGAAAGACCCAGTACTTC. The whole variable domain, remainder taken from reference TRBV7-2 and TRBJ2-5, is GAGVSQSPSNKVTEKGKDVELRCDPISGHTALYWYRQSLGQGLEFLIYFQGNSAPDKSGLPSDRFSAERTGGSVSTLTIQRTQQEDSAVYLCASSPDSGGGKTQYFGPGTRLLVL.

V usage is TRBV7-2 and J usage is TRBJ1-2; 9 positions match TRBD1. The CDR3 is 15 residues long. Germline V CDR1 and CDR2: SGHTA, FQGNSA. V shed 5 bases, J shed 4 bases, and the junction held 8 bases outside the gene matches. The CDR3 region is CASSAKTGGIYGYTF. The CDR3 DNA reads as TGTGCCAGCAGCGCAAAGACAGGGGGAATCTATGGCTACACCTTC.

This chain uses TRBV5-3 with TRBJ2-2; 9 bases agree with TRBD1. TRBV5-3 is an open reading frame whose function is uncertain. The trim removed 4 bases at V and 5 bases at J, leaving 9 bases unmatched. This CDR3 has 16 amino acids. The CDR3 is CARSRKIGTGTGELFF. The DNA for the CDR3 is TGTGCCAGAAGCAGGAAGATAGGGACAGGGACCGGGGAGCTGTTTTTT.

The chain links TRBV6-5 to TRBJ2-5; 9 nucleotides line up with TRBD1. This CDR3 comprises 15 residues. Losses at the gene ends were 4 bases for V and 5 bases for J; bases not matched to a gene: 8. Germline CDR1 is MNHEY and CDR2 is SVGAGI. CDR3 protein: CASSSPGTGFETQYF. CDR3 nucleotide sequence: TGTGCCAGCAGTTCCCCCGGGACAGGGTTTGAGACCCAGTACTTC.

V usage is TRBV6-5 and J usage is TRBJ1-1; the match to TRBD1 covers 7 bases. V trimming: 4 bases; J trimming: 3 bases; junction bases outside the gene matches: 8. Germline V gene data show CDR1 as MNHEY and CDR2 as SVGAGI. The CDR3 sequence is 15 residues long. The CDR3 loop is CASSSPIDRDTEAFF. In DNA form, the CDR3 reads TGTGCCAGCAGTTCCCCGATAGACAGGGACACTGAAGCTTTCTTT.

The chain employs TRBV28 and TRBJ2-7; weak D call: TRBD1 (6 bases). V lost 6 bases, J lost 2 bases, and 14 bases lay in between. Germline V CDR1 and CDR2: MDHEN, SYDVKM. The CDR3 contains 14 residues. The CDR3: CASSPGVPPYEQYF. DNA for the CDR3: TGTGCCAGCAGCCCAGGGGTGCCACCCTACGAGCAGTACTTC.

The rearrangement links TRBV11-2 to TRBJ2-7; D remains unclear. The CDR3 has 12 amino acids. Germline CDR1 and CDR2: SGHAT and FQNNGV. Trimming pared 2 bases from V and 2 bases from J, leaving 4 bases between. CDR3 region: CASSLRPYEQYF. The CDR3 DNA sequence: TGTGCCAGCAGCTTACGTCCCTACGAGCAGTACTTC.

V and J are TRBV5-5 and TRBJ2-2; D perhaps matches TRBD1 (5 bases). The CDR3 totals 13 residues. Deletions cut 0 bases from V and 5 bases from J, with 5 bases between. Germline CDR1 SGHKS, CDR2 YYEKEE (reference sequence). In nucleotides, the CDR3 is TGTGCCAGCAGCTTGGCAGGGACCGGGGAGCTGTTTTTT. The encoded protein is CASSLAGTGELFF.

The rearrangement links TRBV27 to TRBJ2-3, with a tentative D call TRBD2 (6 bases). V shed 5 bases and J shed 4 bases, with 16 bases lying between them. There are 15 residues in the CDR3. Germline assignment: CDR1 MNHEY and CDR2 SMNVEV (reference sequence). The CDR3 coding sequence is TGTGCCAGCAGTCCCTTGGGGTGGGGGGCAGATACGCAGTATTTT. Protein: CASSPLGWGADTQYF.

The rearrangement uses TRBV5-1 and TRBJ1-2, with 9 bases lining up with TRBD1. Germline-derived CDR1 and CDR2 are SGHRS and YFSETQ. The V and J ends lost 3 bases and 4 bases, in that order; junction bases with no gene match: 7. The length of the CDR3 is 15 residues. The DNA for the CDR3 is TGCGCCAGCAGCTCTGACAGGGGGGTATTCTATGGCTACACCTTC. Amino acid sequence: CASSSDRGVFYGYTF.

The genes are TRBV7-2 and TRBJ2-1; 10 positions match TRBD2. The CDR3 covers 15 residues. CDR1 is SGHTA, CDR2 FQGNSA, per germline. V lost 5 bases, J lost 4 bases, and 5 bases stayed unmatched. The CDR3, as DNA: TGTGCCAGCAGCATCTCTAGCGGGGGTTACAATGAGCAGTTCTTC. Its protein is CASSISSGGYNEQFF.

The rearrangement joins TRBV7-8 to TRBJ2-3; 8 nucleotides match TRBD1. V trimming: 0 bases; J trimming: 2 bases; junction bases outside the gene matches: 13. Germline V gene data show CDR1 as SGHVS and CDR2 as FQNEAQ. The CDR3 contains 19 residues. The CDR3, as DNA: TGTGCCAGCAGCTTAGCGCTTTTAAGTGACAGGGGAAACACAGATACGCAGTATTTT. Its translation: CASSLALLSDRGNTDTQYF.

This chain uses TRBV2 with TRBJ2-7, with TRBD1 matching 7 bases. Looked up from germline, CDR1 is SNHLY and CDR2 is FYNNEI. V lost 9 bases, J lost 2 bases, and 10 bases stayed unmatched. The CDR3 has 14 amino acids. CDR3 loop: CARRGKGTAYEQYF. CDR3 DNA sequence: TGTGCCAGAAGAGGAAAAGGGACAGCCTACGAGCAGTACTTC.

This clone occurred a few times. The same CDR3 can be traced to other DNA sequences in this sample. The chain employs TRBV28 and TRBJ2-4, with a weak D call TRBD2 (6 bases). There are 15 residues in the CDR3. Germline lookup yields CDR1 MDHEN and CDR2 SYDVKM. The V end was cut by 6 bases, the J end by 8 bases, with 20 bases between. CDR3 sequence (DNA): TGTGCCAGCAGCCCCGACCCCCCCAAGCGGGACATTCAGTACTTC. Translation: CASSPDPPKRDIQYF.

V is TRBV5-3 and J is TRBJ2-5, with 10 nucleotides matching TRBD1. TRBV5-3 is treated as an ORF (open reading frame) with a function not yet certain. The CDR3 consists of 15 residues. Trimming cost V 5 bases and J 3 bases; bases outside gene matches: 7. The CDR3 here is CARRTAGTGEETQYF. In nucleotides, the CDR3 is TGTGCCAGAAGAACCGCCGGGACAGGGGAAGAGACCCAGTACTTC.

This chain connects TRBV11-2 to TRBJ2-7, with 9 bases fitting TRBD2. CDR1 SGHAT and CDR2 FQNNGV come from the germline V gene. There are 16 residues in the CDR3. V shed 6 bases, J shed 2 bases, and the junction held 11 bases outside the gene matches. The CDR3 reads CASSWNSGRPPYEQYF. DNA for the CDR3: TGTGCCAGCAGTTGGAACAGCGGGAGGCCCCCCTACGAGCAGTACTTC.

The CDR3 DNA follows: TGTGCCAGCACTGACAGGGGTTGGTACGAGCAGTACTTC. Its protein product is CASTDRGWYEQYF. V and J are TRBV28 and TRBJ2-7, with 8 bases aligning to TRBD1. CDR3 size: 13 residues. Looked up from germline, CDR1 is MDHEN and CDR2 is SYDVKM. V lost 7 bases to trimming and J lost 4 bases; unmatched junction nucleotides: 6. Full variable domain (remainder filled in from reference TRBV28 and TRBJ2-7): DVKVTQSSRYLVKRTGEKVFLECVQDMDHENMFWYRQDPGLGLRLIYFSYDVKMKEKGDIPEGYSVSREKKERFSLILESASTNQTSMYLCASTDRGWYEQYFGPGTRLTVT.

This chain uses TRBV25-1 with TRBJ1-6; 8 nucleotides line up with TRBD1. Trimming at V came to 5 bases and at J to 9 bases, leaving 12 bases not matched to a gene. Germline V gene data show CDR1 as MGHDK and CDR2 as SYGVNS. The CDR3 contains 16 residues. CDR3: CASSPSTGAPSSPLHF. CDR3 bases: TGTGCCAGCAGTCCGTCGACAGGGGCTCCAAGTTCACCCCTCCACTTT.

The chain links TRBV27 to TRBJ2-1; D may be TRBD1 (5 bases). V was shortened by 4 bases and J by 3 bases, with 13 bases between the two germline ends. This CDR3 is 15 amino acids long. Germline values: CDR1 MNHEY, CDR2 SMNVEV (reference sequence). CDR3 sequence (DNA): TGTGCCAGCAGTTCGGTAGGGGCTATCTACAATGAGCAGTTCTTC. It yields the protein CASSSVGAIYNEQFF.

This chain joins TRBV2 and TRBJ2-7; 8 bases match TRBD1. V lost 5 bases and J lost 4; bases outside the gene matches: 10. The CDR3 has 15 residues. Germline CDR1 reads SNHLY; CDR2 reads FYNNEI. CDR3 amino acids: CASSFYWTGQYEQYF. The CDR3 region has the DNA TGTGCCAGCAGTTTTTATTGGACAGGGCAGTACGAGCAGTACTTC.

The V gene is TRBV28, the J gene TRBJ1-2; TRBD1 aligns across 12 bases. Trimming at V came to 4 bases and at J to 9 bases, leaving 21 bases not matched to a gene. Germline CDR1 MDHEN, CDR2 SYDVKM. This CDR3 region has 19 residues. The CDR3 loop is CASSSITKPGGTGGLSYTF. The CDR3 DNA follows: TGTGCCAGCAGTTCCATCACGAAGCCTGGGGGGACAGGGGGCTTGAGCTACACCTTC.